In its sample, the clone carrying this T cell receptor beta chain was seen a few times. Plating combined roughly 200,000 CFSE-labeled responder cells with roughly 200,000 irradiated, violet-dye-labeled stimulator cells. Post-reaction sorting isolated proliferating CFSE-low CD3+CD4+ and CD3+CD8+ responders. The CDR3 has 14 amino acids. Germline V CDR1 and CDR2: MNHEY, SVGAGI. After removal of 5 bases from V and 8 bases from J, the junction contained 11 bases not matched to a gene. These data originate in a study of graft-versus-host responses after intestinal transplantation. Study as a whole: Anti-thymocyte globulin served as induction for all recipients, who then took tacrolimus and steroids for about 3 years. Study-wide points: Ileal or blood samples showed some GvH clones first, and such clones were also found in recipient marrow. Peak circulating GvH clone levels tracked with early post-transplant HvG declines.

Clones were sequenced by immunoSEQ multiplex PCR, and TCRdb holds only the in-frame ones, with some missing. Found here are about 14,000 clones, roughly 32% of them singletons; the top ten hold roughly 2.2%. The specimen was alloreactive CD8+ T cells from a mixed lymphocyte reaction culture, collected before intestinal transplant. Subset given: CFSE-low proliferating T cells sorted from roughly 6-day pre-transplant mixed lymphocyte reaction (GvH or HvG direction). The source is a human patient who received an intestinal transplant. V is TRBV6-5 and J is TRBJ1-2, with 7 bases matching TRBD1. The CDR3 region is CASSEVATGEGYTF. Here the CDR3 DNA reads TGTGCCAGCAGTGAAGTTGCAACAGGGGAGGGCTACACCTTC.